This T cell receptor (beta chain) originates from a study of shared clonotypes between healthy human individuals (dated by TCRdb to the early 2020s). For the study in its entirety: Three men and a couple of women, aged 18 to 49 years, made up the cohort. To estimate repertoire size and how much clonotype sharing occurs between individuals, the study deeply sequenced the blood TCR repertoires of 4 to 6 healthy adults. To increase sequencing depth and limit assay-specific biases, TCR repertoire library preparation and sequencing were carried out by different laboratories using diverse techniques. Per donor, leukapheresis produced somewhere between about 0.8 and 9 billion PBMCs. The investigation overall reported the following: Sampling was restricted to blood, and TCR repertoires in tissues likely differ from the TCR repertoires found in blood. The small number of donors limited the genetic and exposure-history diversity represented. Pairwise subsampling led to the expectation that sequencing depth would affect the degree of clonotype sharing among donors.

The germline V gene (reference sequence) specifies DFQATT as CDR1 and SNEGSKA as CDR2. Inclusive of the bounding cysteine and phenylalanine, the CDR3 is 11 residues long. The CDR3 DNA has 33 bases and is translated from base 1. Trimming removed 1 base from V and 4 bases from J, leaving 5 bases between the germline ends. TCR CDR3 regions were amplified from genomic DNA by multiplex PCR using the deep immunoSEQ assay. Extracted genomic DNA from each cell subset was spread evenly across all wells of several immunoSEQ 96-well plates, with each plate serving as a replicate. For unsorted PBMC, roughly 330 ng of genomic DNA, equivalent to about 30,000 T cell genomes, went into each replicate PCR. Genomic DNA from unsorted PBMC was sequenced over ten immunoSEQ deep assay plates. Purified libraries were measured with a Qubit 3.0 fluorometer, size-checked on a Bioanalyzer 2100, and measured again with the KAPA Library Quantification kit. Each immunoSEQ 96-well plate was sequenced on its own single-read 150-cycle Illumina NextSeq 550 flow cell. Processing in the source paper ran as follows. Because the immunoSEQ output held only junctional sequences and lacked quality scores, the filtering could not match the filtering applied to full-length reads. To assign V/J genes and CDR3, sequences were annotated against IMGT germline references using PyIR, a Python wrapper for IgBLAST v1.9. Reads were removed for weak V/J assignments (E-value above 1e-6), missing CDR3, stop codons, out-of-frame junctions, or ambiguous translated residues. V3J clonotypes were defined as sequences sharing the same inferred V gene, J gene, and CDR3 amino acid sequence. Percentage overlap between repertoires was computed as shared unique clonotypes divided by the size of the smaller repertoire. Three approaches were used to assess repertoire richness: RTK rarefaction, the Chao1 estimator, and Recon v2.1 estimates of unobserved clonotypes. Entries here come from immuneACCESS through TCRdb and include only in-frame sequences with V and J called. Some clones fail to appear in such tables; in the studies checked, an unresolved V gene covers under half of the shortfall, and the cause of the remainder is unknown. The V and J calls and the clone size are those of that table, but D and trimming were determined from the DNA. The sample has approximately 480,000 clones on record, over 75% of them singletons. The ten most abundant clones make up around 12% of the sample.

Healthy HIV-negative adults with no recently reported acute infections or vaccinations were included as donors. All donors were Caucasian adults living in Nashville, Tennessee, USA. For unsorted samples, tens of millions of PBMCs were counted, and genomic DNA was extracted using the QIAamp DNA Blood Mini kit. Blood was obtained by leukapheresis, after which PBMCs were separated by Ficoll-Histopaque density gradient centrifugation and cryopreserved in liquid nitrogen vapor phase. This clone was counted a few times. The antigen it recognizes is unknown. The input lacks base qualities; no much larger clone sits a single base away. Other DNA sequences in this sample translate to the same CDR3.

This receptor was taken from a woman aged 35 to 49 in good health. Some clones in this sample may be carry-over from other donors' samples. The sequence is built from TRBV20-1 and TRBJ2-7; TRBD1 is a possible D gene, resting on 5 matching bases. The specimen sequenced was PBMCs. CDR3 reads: CSARAGYEQYF. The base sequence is TGCAGTGCTAGAGCAGGGTACGAGCAGTACTTC.